The next 14 T cell receptor beta chains were all read from a single sample in a study of T cell responses to AZD1222 COVID-19 vaccine. Measured with immunoSEQ multiplex PCR; TCRdb has only the in-frame clones, and not every one. Among around 160,000 clones listed, about 81% were seen once. The specimen was peripheral blood, collected on day 0 of MenACWY control vaccination. These receptors came from an adult in good health.

This chain links TRBV3-1 (or the pseudogene TRBV3-2) with TRBJ1-6, with D perhaps matching TRBD1 (6 bases). Germline loops: CDR1 LGHDT, CDR2 YNNKEL (reference sequence). The length of the CDR3 is 16 residues. Trimming pared 4 bases from V and 7 bases from J, leaving 17 bases between. CDR3 region: CASSPAGAGVNSPLHF. The CDR3 region has the DNA TGTGCCAGCAGCCCGGCCGGGGCAGGGGTAAATTCACCCCTCCACTTT.

V usage is TRBV9 and J usage is TRBJ2-3, with D perhaps matching TRBD2 (7 bases). Germline V CDR1 and CDR2: SGDLS, YYNGEE. Trimming took 2 bases from V and 2 from J, leaving 9 bases between them. CDR3 size: 14 residues. The CDR3 region is CASSVGGPTDTQYF. The CDR3 coding sequence is TGTGCCAGCAGCGTCGGGGGGCCCACAGATACGCAGTATTTT.

The rearrangement links TRBV9 to TRBJ2-1; D possibly corresponds to TRBD1 (5 bases). The germline V gene has CDR1 SGDLS and CDR2 YYNGEE. Trimming took off 0 bases at V and 15 bases at J, with 16 bases between the two ends. This CDR3 has 13 residues. The CDR3 DNA is TGTGCCAGCAGCGTAGAAAGGGGCAAGGAAATGTTCTTC. Its protein is CASSVERGKEMFF.

This clone was seen a few times. The chain joins TRBV4-1 to TRBJ1-6; D is possibly TRBD1 (6 bases). The CDR3 is 17 residues long. Trimming removed 1 base at V and 5 bases at J, with 15 bases between. In germline, CDR1 is MGHRA, CDR2 YSYEKL. CDR3 in DNA: TGCGCCAGCAGCCAAGTACCAGGGGACTCACATAATTCACCCCTCCACTTT. Translation: CASSQVPGDSHNSPLHF.

The CDR3 here is CASSPGQGYEQYV. The CDR3 region has the DNA TGTGCCAGCAGTCCAGGACAGGGGTACGAGCAGTACGTC. The chain is built from TRBV28 and TRBJ2-7, with TRBD1 matching 9 bases. The CDR3 extends over 13 amino acids. The V gene's germline CDR1 is MDHEN and CDR2 SYDVKM. After removal of 5 bases from V and 4 bases from J, the junction contained 3 bases not matched to a gene.

The sample holds one count of this clone. The genes are TRBV5-4 and TRBJ1-6; D uncertain. Germline CDR1 reads SGHNT; CDR2 reads YYREEE (reference sequence). Trimming took 2 bases from V and 6 from J, leaving 12 bases between them. The CDR3 has 15 residues. DNA for the CDR3: TGTGCCAGCAGCTTAGCGGGCCGAATTAATTCACCCCTCCACTTT. Translation: CASSLAGRINSPLHF.

This clone was seen more than once but under ten times. The gene calls are TRBV6-5 and TRBJ1-2; D uncertain. V lost 7 bases, J lost 2 bases, and 8 bases lay in between. The CDR3 runs 12 residues. From germline, CDR1 is MNHEY and CDR2 SVGAGI. The DNA of the CDR3 is TGTGCCAGCATGTATTACAACTATGGCTACACCTTC. As protein: CASMYYNYGYTF.

This clone was seen a few times. V gene TRBV6-5 combines with J gene TRBJ1-2; tentatively, D is TRBD1 (5 bases). CDR3 length equals 11 residues. Germline V gene lookup returns CDR1 MNHEY and CDR2 SVGAGI. Trimming cost V 5 bases and J 7 bases, with 8 bases left between them. CDR3: CASSPGGGYTF. As DNA, the CDR3 is TGTGCCAGCAGTCCCGGGGGTGGCTACACCTTC.

The chain couples TRBV12-3 or TRBV12-4 to TRBJ1-2; D unclear. This CDR3 spans 13 amino acids. V lost 6 bases, J lost 8 bases, and 16 bases lay in between. The CDR3 sequence is CASRDRTSEGYTF. The CDR3 DNA reads as TGTGCCAGCAGAGACCGCACGTCGGAGGGCTACACCTTC.

The chain recombines TRBV7-8 with TRBJ1-4; 7 bases are shared with TRBD1. The CDR3 length is 18 residues. Per germline, CDR1 SGHVS and CDR2 FQNEAQ. Trimming cost V 0 bases and J 0 bases; bases outside gene matches: 7. CDR3 in DNA: TGTGCCAGCAGCTTAGCCGCGACAGGGTCTGCAACTAATGAAAAACTGTTTTTT. Amino acids: CASSLAATGSATNEKLFF.

This clone was seen just once. The CDR3 spells CASTLRGPSGTQYF. CDR3 DNA sequence: TGTGCCAGCACCCTGAGAGGGCCCTCGGGGACCCAGTACTTC. This chain joins TRBV21-1 and TRBJ2-5; the table's D call, TRBD2, has no DNA check behind it. TRBV21-1 represents a pseudogene. The CDR3 consists of 14 residues.

This sequence joins TRBV14 and TRBJ2-1, with TRBD2 identical over 8 bases. The CDR3 runs 18 residues. CDR1 is SGHDN and CDR2 is FVKESK in the germline V gene. Germline trimming cut 0 bases from V and 5 bases from J; bases unmatched to any gene: 12. The CDR3 DNA is TGTGCCAGCAGCCAAGAGGTCCCCCGCGTGCGGGGGGACAATGAGCAGTTCTTC. Its protein product is CASSQEVPRVRGDNEQFF.

V usage is TRBV9 and J usage is TRBJ2-7; possibly TRBD1 for D (5 bases). The CDR3 contains 11 residues. Germline-derived CDR1 and CDR2 are SGDLS and YYNGEE. The V and J ends lost 4 bases and 7 bases respectively, with 9 bases between them. Here the CDR3 reads CASSPRQEQYV. CDR3 nucleotides: TGTGCCAGCAGCCCCAGACAGGAGCAGTACGTC.

This clone was detected once. CDR3 sequence: CASSQFREEEQFF. CDR3 coding DNA: TGCGCCAGCAGCCAATTCCGCGAGGAAGAGCAGTTCTTC. This rearrangement joins TRBV4-1 to TRBJ2-1; the D is unclear. The CDR3 has 13 residues. Trimming removed 2 bases from V and 10 bases from J, with 12 bases in between. Germline assignment: CDR1 MGHRA and CDR2 YSYEKL.